The T cell receptor (beta chain) described here comes from a study of PD-L1 blockade in urothelial cancer. The investigators introduced synthetic TCR analog templates into each PCR as spikes. TCRdb keeps only in-frame clones here, not all; method: immunoSEQ multiplex PCR. The sample records around 110,000 clones, 75% to 90% being singletons. Time point specified: peripheral blood 6 weeks after treatment start. Sampling of each patient yielded between 1 and 8 specimens, collected pretreatment and on-treatment. Per germline, CDR1 LGHNA and CDR2 YNFKEQ. The CDR3 is 16 amino acids. V lost 5 bases and J lost 0, with 14 bases in between.

V gene TRBV4-2 combines with J gene TRBJ2-1; the D gene is possibly TRBD1 (6 bases). The input for sequencing was PBMCs, taken around atezolizumab (anti-PD-L1) treatment. This receptor was identified in a man aged 60 to 69 with urothelial cancer. The CDR3: CASSEPTGNSYNEQFF. CDR3 DNA: TGTGCCAGCAGCGAACCGACAGGTAACTCCTACAATGAGCAGTTCTTC.